This TCR beta chain was found in a study of STAT3 mutations in large granular lymphocyte leukemia. Study-wide context: Roughly half the longitudinally sequenced T-LGLL patients had canonical STAT3 mutations.

Some clones are missing from TCRdb's copy, which holds only in-frame ones; the method was immunoSEQ multiplex PCR. The repertoire has 10,000 to 15,000 clones, approximately 81% of them found once; the top ten carry about half. Regarding the study as a whole: In T-cell large granular lymphocyte leukemia, about half of patients showed multiple immunodominant subclonotypes. No sample exists from the first appearance of each clone. Some patients had dominant TCR clones larger than their STAT3 mutant burden.

On this clone: Its specificity is unknown.

This TCR was sampled from a man aged 55 to 70 with T-cell large granular lymphocyte leukemia. Some clones in this sample may be carry-over from other donors' samples. Sample: peripheral blood mononuclear cells.

The CDR3 sequence: CASTRGSTNEKLFF. CDR3 nucleotide sequence: TGTGCCAGTACTAGGGGTTCTACTAATGAAAAACTGTTTTTT. This chain links TRBV19 with TRBJ1-4; D might be TRBD1 (5 bases). CDR1 and CDR2 (germline): LNHDA, SQIVND (reference sequence). The CDR3 spans 14 residues. The V end lost 7 bases, the J end lost 2 bases, and 11 bases lay between the germline ends.